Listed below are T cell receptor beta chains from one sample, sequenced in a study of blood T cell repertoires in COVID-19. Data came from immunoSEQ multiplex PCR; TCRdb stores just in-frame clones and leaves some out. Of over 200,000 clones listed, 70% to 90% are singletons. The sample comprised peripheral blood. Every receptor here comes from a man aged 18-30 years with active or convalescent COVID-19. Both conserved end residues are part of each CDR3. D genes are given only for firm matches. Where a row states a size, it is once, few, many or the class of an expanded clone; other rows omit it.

cdr3_nt: TGTGCCAGCAGTTTGCTTTTCGCCGGGACAGGGGGGTATGGCTACACCTTC
cdr3_aa: CASSLLFAGTGGYGYTF
v_call: TRBV28
j_call: TRBJ1-2
d_call: TRBD1
cdr3_length: 17
clone_size: NA

cdr3_nt: TGCGCCAGCAGCCTAGGACTAGCGGGAGTTGTCGATACGCAGTATTTT
cdr3_aa: CASSLGLAGVVDTQYF
v_call: TRBV4-3
j_call: TRBJ2-3
d_call: TRBD2
cdr3_length: 16
clone_size: NA

cdr3_nt: TGTGCCAGTAGTATAGTACAGGCTAACTATGGCTACACCTTC
cdr3_aa: CASSIVQANYGYTF
v_call: TRBV19
j_call: TRBJ1-2
d_call: NA
cdr3_length: 14
clone_size: NA

cdr3_nt: TGCGCCAGCAGCGTCGGGACTACTACAGATACGCAGTATTTT
cdr3_aa: CASSVGTTTDTQYF
v_call: TRBV10-2
j_call: TRBJ2-3
d_call: TRBD2
cdr3_length: 14
clone_size: NA

cdr3_nt: TGCGCCAGCAGCCAAGATTGGACTAGCGGGAAGGATGAGCAGTTCTTC
cdr3_aa: CASSQDWTSGKDEQFF
v_call: TRBV4-3
j_call: TRBJ2-1
d_call: TRBD2
cdr3_length: 16
clone_size: NA

cdr3_nt: TGTGCCAGCAGCGTGACCCCCTGGGACAGATCGGGTGAAGCTTTCTTT
cdr3_aa: CASSVTPWDRSGEAFF
v_call: TRBV9
j_call: TRBJ1-1
d_call: TRBD1
cdr3_length: 16
clone_size: NA

cdr3_nt: TGTGCCAGCAGGCTAGCTTCAGGGGTCTACGAGCAGTACTTC
cdr3_aa: CASRLASGVYEQYF
v_call: TRBV27
j_call: TRBJ2-7
d_call: NA
cdr3_length: 14
clone_size: NA

cdr3_nt: TGTGCCAGCAGCTTAGGCGGACAGCCCATGAACACTGAAGCTTTCTTT
cdr3_aa: CASSLGGQPMNTEAFF
v_call: TRBV13
j_call: TRBJ1-1
d_call: NA
cdr3_length: 16
clone_size: NA

cdr3_nt: TGTGCCAGCCGACGGACAGGGGGCCCGGAGACCCAGTACTTC
cdr3_aa: CASRRTGGPETQYF
v_call: TRBV6-5
j_call: TRBJ2-5
d_call: TRBD1
cdr3_length: 14
clone_size: NA

cdr3_nt: TGTGCCAGCAGTTTCGGCAGGAACTATGGCTACACCTTC
cdr3_aa: CASSFGRNYGYTF
v_call: TRBV27
j_call: TRBJ1-2
d_call: NA
cdr3_length: 13
clone_size: NA

cdr3_nt: TGTGCCAGCAGCGGCCGGACAGGGGCTATACGGGCCTGCGATGAGCAGTTCTTC
cdr3_aa: CASSGRTGAIRACDEQFF
v_call: TRBV21-1
j_call: TRBJ2-1
d_call: NA
cdr3_length: 18
clone_size: NA

cdr3_nt: TGTGCCAGCAGTTTTCGGTCTAGTCGCACAGATACGCAGTATTTT
cdr3_aa: CASSFRSSRTDTQYF
v_call: TRBV27
j_call: TRBJ2-3
d_call: NA
cdr3_length: 15
clone_size: NA

cdr3_nt: TGTGCCAGCAGCCCTGCGCAGGGTGGTGGCTTGGAGACCCAGTACTTC
cdr3_aa: CASSPAQGGGLETQYF
v_call: TRBV9
j_call: TRBJ2-5
d_call: NA
cdr3_length: 16
clone_size: NA

cdr3_nt: TGTGCCAGCAGTGAATATGAGCGGGCACCCTACGAGCAGTACTTC
cdr3_aa: CASSEYERAPYEQYF
v_call: TRBV6-1
j_call: TRBJ2-7
d_call: NA
cdr3_length: 15
clone_size: NA

cdr3_nt: TGTGCCAGCAGCCCCCGGGTAATAGCGGGAGTTCGCTACGAGCAGTACTTC
cdr3_aa: CASSPRVIAGVRYEQYF
v_call: TRBV7-9
j_call: TRBJ2-7
d_call: TRBD2
cdr3_length: 17
clone_size: NA

cdr3_nt: TGTGCCAGCCGACAGGGGTACGAGCAGTACTTC
cdr3_aa: CASRQGYEQYF
v_call: TRBV6-5
j_call: TRBJ2-7
d_call: TRBD1
cdr3_length: 11
clone_size: once

cdr3_nt: TGTGCCAGCAGTTGGGGGCCGAGGCGGAGTGAAAAACTGTTTTTT
cdr3_aa: CASSWGPRRSEKLFF
v_call: TRBV28
j_call: TRBJ1-4
d_call: NA
cdr3_length: 15
clone_size: NA

cdr3_nt: TGTGCCAGCAGCTTAAACAGGTTGAACACTGAAGCTTTCTTT
cdr3_aa: CASSLNRLNTEAFF
v_call: TRBV7-9
j_call: TRBJ1-1
d_call: NA
cdr3_length: 14
clone_size: NA

cdr3_nt: TGTGCCAGCAGTTTAAAGGGGGTTGAAAAACTGTTTTTT
cdr3_aa: CASSLKGVEKLFF
v_call: TRBV28
j_call: TRBJ1-4
d_call: NA
cdr3_length: 13
clone_size: NA

cdr3_nt: TGTGCCAGCAGCTTAGCATGGCTCTCTTCCCGAAACACTGAAGCTTTCTTT
cdr3_aa: CASSLAWLSSRNTEAFF
v_call: TRBV11-2
j_call: TRBJ1-1
d_call: NA
cdr3_length: 17
clone_size: NA

cdr3_nt: TGCGCCAGCAGCTTGGGCCAGCGGGAGTATGAGAATGAGCAGTTCTTC
cdr3_aa: CASSLGQREYENEQFF
v_call: TRBV5-1
j_call: TRBJ2-1
d_call: TRBD2
cdr3_length: 16
clone_size: NA